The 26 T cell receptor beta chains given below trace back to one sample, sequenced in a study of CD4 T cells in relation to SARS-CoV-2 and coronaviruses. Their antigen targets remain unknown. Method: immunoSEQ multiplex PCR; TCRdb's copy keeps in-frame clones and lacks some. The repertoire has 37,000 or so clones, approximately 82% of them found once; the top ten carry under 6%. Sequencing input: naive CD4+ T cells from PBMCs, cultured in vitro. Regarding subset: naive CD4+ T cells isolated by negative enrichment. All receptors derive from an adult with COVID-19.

CDR3 DNA sequence: TGTGCCAGCAGCTTTAGCGGGGGGGAAGACATTCAGTACTTC. Translated, it gives CASSFSGGEDIQYF. This sequence joins TRBV5-6 and TRBJ2-4, with 11 positions matching TRBD2. Germline CDR1 reads SGHDT; CDR2 reads YYEEEE. Losses at the gene ends were 2 bases for V and 8 bases for J; bases not matched to a gene: 3. CDR3 length: 14 residues.

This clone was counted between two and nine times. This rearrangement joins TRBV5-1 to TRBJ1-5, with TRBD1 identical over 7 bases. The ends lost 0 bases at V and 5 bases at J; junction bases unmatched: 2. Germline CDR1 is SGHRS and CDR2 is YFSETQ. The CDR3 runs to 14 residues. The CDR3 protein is CASSLDRGDQPQHF. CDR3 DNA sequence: TGCGCCAGCAGCTTGGACAGGGGTGATCAGCCCCAGCATTTT. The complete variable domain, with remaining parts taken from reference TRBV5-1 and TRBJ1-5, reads KAGVTQTPRYLIKTRGQQVTLSCSPISGHRSVSWYQQTPGQGLQFLFEYFSETQRNKGNFPGRFSGRQFSNSRSEMNVSTLELGDSALYLCASSLDRGDQPQHFGDGTRLSIL.

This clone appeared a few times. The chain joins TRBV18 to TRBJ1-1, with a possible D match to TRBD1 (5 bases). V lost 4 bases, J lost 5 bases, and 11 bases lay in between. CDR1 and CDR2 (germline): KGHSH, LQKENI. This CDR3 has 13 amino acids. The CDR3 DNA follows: TGTGCCAGCTCACTGGGGCTGGATACTGAAGCTTTCTTT. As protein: CASSLGLDTEAFF.

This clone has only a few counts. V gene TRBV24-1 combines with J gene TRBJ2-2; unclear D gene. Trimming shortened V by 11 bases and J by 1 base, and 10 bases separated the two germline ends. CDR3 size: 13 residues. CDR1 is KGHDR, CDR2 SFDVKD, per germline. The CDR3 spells CAIARMNTGELFF. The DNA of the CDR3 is TGTGCCATAGCTCGAATGAACACCGGGGAGCTGTTTTTT.

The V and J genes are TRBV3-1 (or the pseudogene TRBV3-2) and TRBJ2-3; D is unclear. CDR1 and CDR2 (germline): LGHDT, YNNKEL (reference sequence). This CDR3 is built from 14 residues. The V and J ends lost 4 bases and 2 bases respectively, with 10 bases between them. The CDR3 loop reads CASSPRSTTDTQYF. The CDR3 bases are TGTGCCAGCAGCCCCCGTAGTACCACAGATACGCAGTATTTT.

The CDR3 DNA reads as TGTGCCAGCAGCTTAATCGGTGATACGCAGTATTTT. It encodes CASSLIGDTQYF. V usage is TRBV7-9 and J usage is TRBJ2-3; the D is unclear. The CDR3 covers 12 residues. Trimming left V 2 bases short and J 6 bases short, with 6 bases between. Germline V gives CDR1 SEHNR, CDR2 FQNEAQ (reference sequence).

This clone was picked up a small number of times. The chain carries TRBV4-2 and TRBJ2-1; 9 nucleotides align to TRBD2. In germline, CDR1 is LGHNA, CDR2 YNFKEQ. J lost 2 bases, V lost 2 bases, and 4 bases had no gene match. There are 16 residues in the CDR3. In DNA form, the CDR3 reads TGTGCCAGCAGCCAACGGACTAGCGCCACCTACAATGAGCAGTTCTTC. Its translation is CASSQRTSATYNEQFF.

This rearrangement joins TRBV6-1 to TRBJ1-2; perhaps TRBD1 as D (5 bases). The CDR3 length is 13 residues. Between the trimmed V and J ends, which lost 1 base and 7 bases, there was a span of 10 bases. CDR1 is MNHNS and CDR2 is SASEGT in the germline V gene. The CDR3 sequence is CASSEEAGSGYTF. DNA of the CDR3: TGTGCCAGCAGTGAAGAGGCAGGGAGTGGCTACACCTTC.

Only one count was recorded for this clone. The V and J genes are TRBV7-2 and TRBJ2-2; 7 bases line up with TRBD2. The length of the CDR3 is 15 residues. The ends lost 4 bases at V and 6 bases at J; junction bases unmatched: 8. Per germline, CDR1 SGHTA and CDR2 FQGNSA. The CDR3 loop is CASSSTGLAAGELFF. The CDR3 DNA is TGTGCCAGCAGCTCGACGGGTCTAGCGGCCGGGGAGCTGTTTTTT.

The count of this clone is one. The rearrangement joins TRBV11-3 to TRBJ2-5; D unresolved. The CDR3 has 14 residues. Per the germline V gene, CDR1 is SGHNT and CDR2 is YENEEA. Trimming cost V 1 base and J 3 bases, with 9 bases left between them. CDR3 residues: CASSLGQAEETQYF. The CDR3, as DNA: TGTGCCAGCAGCTTAGGACAAGCCGAAGAGACCCAGTACTTC.

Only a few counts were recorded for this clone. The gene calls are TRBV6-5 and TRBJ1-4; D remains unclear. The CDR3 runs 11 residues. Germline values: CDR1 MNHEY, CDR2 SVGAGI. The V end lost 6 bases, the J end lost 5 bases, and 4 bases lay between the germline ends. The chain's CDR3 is CASRKNEKLFF. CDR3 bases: TGTGCCAGCAGGAAGAATGAAAAACTGTTTTTT.

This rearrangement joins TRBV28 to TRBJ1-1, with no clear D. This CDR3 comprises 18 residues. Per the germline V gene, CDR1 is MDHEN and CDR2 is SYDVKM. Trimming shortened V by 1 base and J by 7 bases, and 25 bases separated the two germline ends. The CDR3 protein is CASSLSNLTSPSGNEAFF. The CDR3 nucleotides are TGTGCCAGCAGTTTATCAAATCTAACCTCCCCATCGGGGAATGAAGCTTTCTTT.

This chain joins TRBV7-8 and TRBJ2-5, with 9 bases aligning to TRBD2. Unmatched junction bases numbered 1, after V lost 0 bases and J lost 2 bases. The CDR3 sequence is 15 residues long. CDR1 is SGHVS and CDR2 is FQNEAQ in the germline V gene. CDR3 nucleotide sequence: TGTGCCAGCAGCTTAGCCCTAGCGGGGCAAGAGACCCAGTACTTC. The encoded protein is CASSLALAGQETQYF.

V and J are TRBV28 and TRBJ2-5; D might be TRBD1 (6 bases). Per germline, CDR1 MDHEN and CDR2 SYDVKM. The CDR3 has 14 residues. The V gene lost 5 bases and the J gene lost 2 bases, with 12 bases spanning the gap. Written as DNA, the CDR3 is TGTGCCAGCAGTCAAATGGACAGACAAGAGACCCAGTACTTC. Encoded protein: CASSQMDRQETQYF.

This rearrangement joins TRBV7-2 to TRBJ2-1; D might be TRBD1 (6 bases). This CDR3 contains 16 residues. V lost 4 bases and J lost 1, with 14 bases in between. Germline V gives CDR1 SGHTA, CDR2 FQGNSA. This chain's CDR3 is CASSYPGTQSYNEQFF. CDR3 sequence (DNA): TGTGCCAGCAGCTACCCGGGGACACAATCCTACAATGAGCAGTTCTTC.

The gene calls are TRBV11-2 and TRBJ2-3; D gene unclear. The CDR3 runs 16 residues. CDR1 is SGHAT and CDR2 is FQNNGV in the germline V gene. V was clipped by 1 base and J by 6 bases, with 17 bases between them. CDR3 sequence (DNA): TGTGCCAGCAGCTTAGTTGGTCAGCCTCCTGGGGATACGCAGTATTTT. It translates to CASSLVGQPPGDTQYF.

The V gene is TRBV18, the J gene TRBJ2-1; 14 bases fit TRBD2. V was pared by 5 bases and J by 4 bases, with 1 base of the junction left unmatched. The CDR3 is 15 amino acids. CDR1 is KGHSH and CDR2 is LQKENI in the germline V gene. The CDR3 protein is CASSGTSGSYNEQFF. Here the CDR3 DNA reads TGTGCCAGCTCAGGGACTAGCGGGAGTTACAATGAGCAGTTCTTC. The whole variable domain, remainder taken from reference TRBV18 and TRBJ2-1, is NAGVMQNPRHLVRRRGQEARLRCSPMKGHSHVYWYRQLPEEGLKFMVYLQKENIIDESGMPKERFSAEFPKEGPSILRIQQVVRGDSAAYFCASSGTSGSYNEQFFGPGTRLTVL.

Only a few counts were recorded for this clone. CDR3 nucleotide sequence: TGTGCCAGCAGTGAGCGGGAGACAGGGACAGATACGCAGTATTTT. It translates to CASSERETGTDTQYF. This chain uses TRBV6-1 with TRBJ2-3, with D perhaps being TRBD1 or TRBD2 (7 bases each). The CDR3 runs 15 residues. Trimming removed 3 bases at V and 3 bases at J, with 13 bases between. CDR1 MNHNS and CDR2 SASEGT come from the germline V gene.

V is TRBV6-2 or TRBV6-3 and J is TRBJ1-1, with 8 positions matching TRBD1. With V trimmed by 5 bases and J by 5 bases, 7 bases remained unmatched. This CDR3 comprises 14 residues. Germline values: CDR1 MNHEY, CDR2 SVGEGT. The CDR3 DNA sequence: TGTGCCAGCAGTACTAGACAGGGGAGGACTGAAGCTTTCTTT. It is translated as CASSTRQGRTEAFF.

In DNA, the CDR3 is TGTGCCAGCAGCGTAGGGGGGACAGAAGCTTTCTTT. Residues: CASSVGGTEAFF. The rearrangement joins TRBV9 to TRBJ1-1; tentatively, D is TRBD1 (6 bases). The CDR3 is made up of 12 amino acids. Trimming cost V 0 bases and J 8 bases, with 8 bases left between them. Germline CDR1 is SGDLS and CDR2 is YYNGEE.

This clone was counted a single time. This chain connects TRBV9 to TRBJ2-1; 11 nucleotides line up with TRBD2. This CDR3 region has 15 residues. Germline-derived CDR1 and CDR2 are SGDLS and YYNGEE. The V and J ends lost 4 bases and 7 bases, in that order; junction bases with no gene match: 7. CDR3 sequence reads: CASSPGLAAYNEQFF. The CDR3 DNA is TGTGCCAGCAGCCCGGGACTAGCGGCTTATAATGAGCAGTTCTTC.

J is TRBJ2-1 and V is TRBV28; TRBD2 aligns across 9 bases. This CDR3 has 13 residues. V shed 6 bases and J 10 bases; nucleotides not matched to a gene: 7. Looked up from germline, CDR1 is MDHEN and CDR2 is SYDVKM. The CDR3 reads CASSGTSRLEQFF. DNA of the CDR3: TGTGCCAGCAGCGGGACTAGCCGACTGGAGCAGTTCTTC.

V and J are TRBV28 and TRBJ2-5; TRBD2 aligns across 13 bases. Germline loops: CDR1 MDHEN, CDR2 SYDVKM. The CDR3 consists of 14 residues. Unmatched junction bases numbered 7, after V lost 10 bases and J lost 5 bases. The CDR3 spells CATRTSGSRETQYF. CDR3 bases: TGTGCCACGCGGACTAGCGGGAGCCGGGAGACCCAGTACTTC.

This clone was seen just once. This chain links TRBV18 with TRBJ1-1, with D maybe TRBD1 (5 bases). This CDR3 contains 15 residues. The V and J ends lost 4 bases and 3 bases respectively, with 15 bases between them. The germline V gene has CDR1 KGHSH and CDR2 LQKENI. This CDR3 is CASSQNRDGDTEAFF. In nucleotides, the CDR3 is TGTGCCAGCTCACAAAACCGGGACGGAGACACTGAAGCTTTCTTT.

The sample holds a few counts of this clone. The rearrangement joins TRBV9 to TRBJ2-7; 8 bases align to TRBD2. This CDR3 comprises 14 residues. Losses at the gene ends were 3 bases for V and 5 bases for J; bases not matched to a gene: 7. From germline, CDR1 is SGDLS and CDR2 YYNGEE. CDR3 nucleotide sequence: TGTGCCAGCAGCGGAGCGGGAGCCACCCACGAGCAGTACTTC. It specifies CASSGAGATHEQYF.

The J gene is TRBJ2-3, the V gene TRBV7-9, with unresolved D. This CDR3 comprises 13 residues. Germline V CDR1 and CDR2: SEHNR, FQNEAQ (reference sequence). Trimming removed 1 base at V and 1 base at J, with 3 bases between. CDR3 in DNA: TGTGCCAGCAGCTTAGGGGGCACAGATACGCAGTATTTT. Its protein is CASSLGGTDTQYF.